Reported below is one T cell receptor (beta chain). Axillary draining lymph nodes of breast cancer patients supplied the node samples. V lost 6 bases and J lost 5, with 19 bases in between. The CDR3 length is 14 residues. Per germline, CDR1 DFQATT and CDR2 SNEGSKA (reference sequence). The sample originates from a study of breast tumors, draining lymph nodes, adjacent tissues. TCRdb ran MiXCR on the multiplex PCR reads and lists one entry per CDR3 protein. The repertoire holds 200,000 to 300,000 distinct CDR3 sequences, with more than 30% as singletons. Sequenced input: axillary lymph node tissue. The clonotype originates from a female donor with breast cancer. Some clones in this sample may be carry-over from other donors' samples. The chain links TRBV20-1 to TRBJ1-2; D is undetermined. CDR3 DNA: TGCAGTGCCCCGGAGGGAGTCCCTCGATATGGCTACACCTTC. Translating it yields CSAPEGVPRYGYTF.